The 18 T cell receptor beta chains below all came from one sample that was sequenced in a study of T cells after yellow fever vaccination. TCRdb itself ran the 5' RACE reads through MiXCR, one entry per CDR3 protein. Of a few hundred thousand distinct CDR3 sequences in the sample, 11% are singletons; the top ten hold roughly a sixth. Sequencing used PBMCs, obtained on the day of the first yellow fever vaccination. Source of these receptors: a young man who received the YFV17D yellow fever vaccine.

Only a few counts were recorded for this clonotype. The chain employs TRBV5-1 and TRBJ2-5; unclear D gene. The CDR3 consists of 15 residues. V was trimmed by 3 bases and J by 4 bases, leaving 16 bases between them. CDR1 is SGHRS, CDR2 YFSETQ, per germline. The CDR3 reads CASSSTPIIPETQYF. CDR3 coding DNA: TGCGCCAGCAGCTCGACCCCGATTATACCAGAGACCCAGTACTTC.

The rearrangement links TRBV7-2 to TRBJ1-1, with D possibly matching TRBD1 (5 bases). Germline CDR1 and CDR2: SGHTA and FQGNSA. The V gene lost 0 bases and the J gene lost 7 bases, with 9 bases spanning the gap. The CDR3 contains 13 residues. CDR3 nucleotides: TGTGCCAGCAGCTTAGCTGATACAGGTGAAGCTTTCTTT. Amino acid sequence: CASSLADTGEAFF.

The rearrangement joins TRBV20-1 to TRBJ2-7; 7 bases fit TRBD1. Germline loops: CDR1 DFQATT, CDR2 SNEGSKA (reference sequence). V lost 6 bases, J lost 2 bases, and 7 bases stayed unmatched. The CDR3 spans 13 residues. In nucleotides, the CDR3 is TGCAGTGCCTGGGGACAGAGGACCTACGAGCAGTACTTC. It is translated as CSAWGQRTYEQYF.

J is TRBJ2-3 and V is TRBV7-2; D unclear. With 0 bases removed from V and 4 bases from J, the gap between germline ends came to 8 bases. Germline loops: CDR1 SGHTA, CDR2 FQGNSA. The CDR3 sequence is 14 residues long. CDR3 in amino acids: CASSLAIQADTQYF. In DNA, the CDR3 is TGTGCCAGCAGCTTAGCCATCCAAGCAGATACGCAGTATTTT.

The CDR3 spells CASGKTGMVQPQHF. The CDR3 coding sequence is TGTGCCAGCGGAAAGACAGGAATGGTTCAGCCCCAGCATTTT. The chain carries TRBV6-2 or TRBV6-3 and TRBJ1-5, with TRBD1 as a possible D gene (6 bases). The CDR3 is 14 residues long. Germline assignment: CDR1 MNHEY and CDR2 SVGEGT. V lost 8 bases to trimming and J lost 6 bases, with 17 bases between them.

This clonotype was observed a handful of times. The rearrangement joins TRBV2 to TRBJ2-7; D perhaps matches TRBD2 (7 bases). The V gene's germline CDR1 is SNHLY and CDR2 FYNNEI. Between the trimmed V and J ends, which lost 3 bases and 0 bases, there was a span of 12 bases. CDR3 length: 15 amino acids. The CDR3 nucleotides read TGTGCCAGCAGTGATAGGGGGGGCCCCTCCTACGAGCAGTACTTC. This gives the protein CASSDRGGPSYEQYF.

In its sample, this clonotype was seen many times. The chain couples TRBV7-9 to TRBJ2-3; unclear D gene. CDR3 length: 12 amino acids. The V end was cut by 1 base, the J end by 13 bases, with 12 bases between. CDR1 and CDR2 from the germline V gene are SEHNR and FQNEAQ (reference sequence). The CDR3 DNA sequence: TGTGCCAGCAGCTTAGATTGGCGCCTGAAGTATTTT. As protein: CASSLDWRLKYF.

This clonotype was observed a handful of times. In DNA, the CDR3 is TGTGCCAGCAGCTCCCCAGGGGGGGACGCATATGGCTACACCTTC. Translated, it gives CASSSPGGDAYGYTF. The chain recombines TRBV11-2 with TRBJ1-2; 7 bases are a match to TRBD1. The germline gives CDR1 SGHAT, CDR2 FQNNGV. The CDR3 length is 15 residues. J was trimmed by 5 bases and V by 4 bases; bases with no gene match: 10.

This clonotype has just a few counts. This chain links TRBV12-3 or TRBV12-4 with TRBJ1-4; TRBD1 might be the D (5 bases). The CDR3 loop spans 15 amino acids. Trimming took 6 bases from V and 8 from J, leaving 19 bases between them. Here the CDR3 reads CASSVEGLWFEKLFF. CDR3 DNA sequence: TGTGCCAGCAGCGTGGAGGGACTTTGGTTCGAAAAACTGTTTTTT.

Ten or more counts support this clonotype. This chain joins TRBV18 and TRBJ2-7; 10 bases align to TRBD1. Germline-derived CDR1 and CDR2 are KGHSH and LQKENI. This CDR3 spans 15 amino acids. Trimming cost V 5 bases and J 4 bases; bases outside gene matches: 8. The CDR3: CASSAAGTGDYEQYF. Here the CDR3 DNA reads TGTGCCAGCTCAGCAGCCGGGACAGGGGATTACGAGCAGTACTTC.

The rearrangement uses TRBV18 and TRBJ2-7, with 8 positions matching TRBD2. The germline CDR1 and CDR2 sequences are KGHSH and LQKENI. The CDR3 extends over 14 amino acids. The trim removed 2 bases at V and 2 bases at J, leaving 2 bases unmatched. Here the CDR3 DNA reads TGTGCCAGCTCACCAAAAGCGGGGGCCTACGAGCAGTACTTC. It translates to CASSPKAGAYEQYF.

This clonotype appeared a few times. The rearrangement links TRBV14 to TRBJ1-3; 7 bases are shared with TRBD1. Germline V gene sequence: CDR1 SGHDN, CDR2 FVKESK. The ends lost 7 bases at V and 4 bases at J; junction bases unmatched: 13. The CDR3 totals 16 residues. The CDR3 loop is CASTIRTGGIGNTIYF. The CDR3 bases are TGTGCCAGCACAATTAGGACAGGCGGTATCGGAAACACCATATATTTT.

This clonotype was seen only a few times. The J gene is TRBJ2-5, the V gene TRBV7-2, with TRBD1 identical over 7 bases. The CDR3 is 15 amino acids. With 1 base clipped from V and 0 bases from J, the junction kept 2 bases outside the gene matches. Germline CDR1 SGHTA, CDR2 FQGNSA. The CDR3 is CASSLVRGYQETQYF. The DNA of the CDR3 is TGTGCCAGCAGCTTAGTCAGGGGGTACCAAGAGACCCAGTACTTC.

This clonotype was detected only a few times. In nucleotides, the CDR3 is TGTGCCAGCAGTTTCCCCTTTGGGCCCACAGATACGCAGTATTTT. This encodes CASSFPFGPTDTQYF. The chain joins TRBV12-3 or TRBV12-4 to TRBJ2-3; D is uncertain. The CDR3 has 15 amino acids. V lost 3 bases and J lost 2, with 12 bases in between.

This clonotype was seen just once. The chain links TRBV12-3 or TRBV12-4 to TRBJ2-1; 8 bases are a match to TRBD1. The CDR3 has 14 amino acids. V lost 2 bases to trimming and J lost 8 bases; unmatched junction nucleotides: 5. The CDR3, as DNA: TGTGCCAGCAGTTTAAACAGGGGGTTCGATGAGCAGTTCTTC. It translates to CASSLNRGFDEQFF.

The rearrangement links TRBV4-3 to TRBJ2-1, with D uncertain. CDR1 is LGHNA, CDR2 YSLEER, per germline. The CDR3 runs 13 residues. V was pared by 0 bases and J by 10 bases, with 10 bases between. The CDR3 here is CASSQESTGEQFF. The CDR3 coding sequence is TGCGCCAGCAGCCAAGAAAGTACTGGCGAGCAGTTCTTC.

The DNA of the CDR3 is TGCAGTGCTAGAGTCCCTAGTCGAGCAGGAGATACGCAGTATTTT. It specifies CSARVPSRAGDTQYF. The chain uses TRBV20-1 and TRBJ2-3; D call uncertain. V lost 1 base to trimming and J lost 5 bases, with 16 bases between them. This CDR3 spans 15 amino acids. CDR1 and CDR2 (germline): DFQATT, SNEGSKA (reference sequence).

The chain uses TRBV18 and TRBJ1-6; D gene uncertain. This CDR3 region has 17 residues. Trimming pared 3 bases from V and 0 bases from J, leaving 12 bases between. Germline values: CDR1 KGHSH, CDR2 LQKENI. The CDR3 DNA is TGTGCCAGCTCACCCTCGCGCGTTTTCTCCTATAATTCACCCCTCCACTTT. Translated, it gives CASSPSRVFSYNSPLHF.